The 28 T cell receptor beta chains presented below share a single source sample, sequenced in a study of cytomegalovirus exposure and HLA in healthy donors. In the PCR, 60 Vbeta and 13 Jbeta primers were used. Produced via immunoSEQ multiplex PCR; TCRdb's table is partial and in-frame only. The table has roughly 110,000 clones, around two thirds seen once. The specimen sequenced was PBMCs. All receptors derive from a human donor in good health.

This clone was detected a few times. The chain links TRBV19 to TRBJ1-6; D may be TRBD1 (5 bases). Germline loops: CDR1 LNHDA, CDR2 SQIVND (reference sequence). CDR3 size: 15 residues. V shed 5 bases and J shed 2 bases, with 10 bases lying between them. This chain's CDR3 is CASSPGKPYNSPLHF. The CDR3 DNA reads TGTGCCAGTAGTCCAGGGAAGCCCTATAATTCACCCCTCCACTTT.

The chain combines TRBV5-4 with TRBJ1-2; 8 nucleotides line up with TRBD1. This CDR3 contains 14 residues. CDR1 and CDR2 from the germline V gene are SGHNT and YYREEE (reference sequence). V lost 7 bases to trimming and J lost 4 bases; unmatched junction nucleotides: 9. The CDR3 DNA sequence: TGTGCCAGCGGCGCGGGACAGGTGACCTATGGCTACACCTTC. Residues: CASGAGQVTYGYTF.

The CDR3 nucleotides are TGTGCCAGTAGTATAGTTCGCGGCCGAGCTGTCAACGAGCAGTACTTC. Translating it yields CASSIVRGRAVNEQYF. The chain employs TRBV19 and TRBJ2-7; D remains unclear. Germline-derived CDR1 and CDR2 are LNHDA and SQIVND (reference sequence). This CDR3 region has 16 residues. V lost 1 base and J lost 5, with 18 bases in between.

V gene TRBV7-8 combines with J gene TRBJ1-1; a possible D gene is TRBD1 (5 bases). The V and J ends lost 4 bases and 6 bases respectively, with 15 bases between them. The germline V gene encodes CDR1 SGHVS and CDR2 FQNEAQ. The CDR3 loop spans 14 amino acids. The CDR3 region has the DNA TGTGCCAGCAGCTGGATCGGGGGGAAGTCTGAAGCTTTCTTT. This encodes CASSWIGGKSEAFF.

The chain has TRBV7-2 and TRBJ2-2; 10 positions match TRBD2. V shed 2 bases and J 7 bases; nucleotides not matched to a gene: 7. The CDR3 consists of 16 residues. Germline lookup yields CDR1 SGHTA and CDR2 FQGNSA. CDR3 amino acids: CASSLLAGAGGGELFF. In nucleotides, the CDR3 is TGTGCCAGCAGCTTACTAGCGGGAGCCGGTGGCGGGGAGCTGTTTTTT.

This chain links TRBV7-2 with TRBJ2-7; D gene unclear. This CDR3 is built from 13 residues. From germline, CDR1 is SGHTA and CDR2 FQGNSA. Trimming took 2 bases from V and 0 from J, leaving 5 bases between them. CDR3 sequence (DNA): TGTGCCAGCAGCTTATCCAGCTCCTACGAGCAGTACTTC. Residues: CASSLSSSYEQYF.

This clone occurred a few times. DNA for the CDR3: TGTGCCAGCCGTCGCGGGGGGTCTGAAAAGGGGGAGCTGTTTTTT. As protein: CASRRGGSEKGELFF. The chain couples TRBV5-5 to TRBJ2-2; 8 nucleotides align to TRBD2. The CDR3 is 15 residues long. Germline CDR1 reads SGHKS; CDR2 reads YYEKEE (reference sequence). V was pared by 7 bases and J by 8 bases, with 13 bases of the junction left unmatched.

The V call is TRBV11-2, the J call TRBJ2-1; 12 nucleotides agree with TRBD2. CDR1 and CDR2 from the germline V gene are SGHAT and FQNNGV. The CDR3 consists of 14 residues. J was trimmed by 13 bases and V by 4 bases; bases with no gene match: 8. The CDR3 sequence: CASSSLAGGWRQFF. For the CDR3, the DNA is TGTGCCAGCAGCTCACTAGCGGGAGGATGGCGCCAGTTCTTC.

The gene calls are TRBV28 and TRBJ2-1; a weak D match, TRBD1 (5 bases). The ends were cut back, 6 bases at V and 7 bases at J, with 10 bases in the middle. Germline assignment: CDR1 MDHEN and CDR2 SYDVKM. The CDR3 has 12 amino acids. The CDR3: CASSRTGNEQFF. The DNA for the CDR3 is TGTGCCAGCAGCCGTACAGGTAATGAGCAGTTCTTC.

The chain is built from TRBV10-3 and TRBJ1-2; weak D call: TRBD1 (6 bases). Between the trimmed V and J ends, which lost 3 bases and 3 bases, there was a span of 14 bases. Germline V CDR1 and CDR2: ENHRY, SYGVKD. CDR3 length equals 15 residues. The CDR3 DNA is TGTGCCATCAGTGACCCTGGACAGCTTGACTATGGCTACACCTTC. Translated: CAISDPGQLDYGYTF.

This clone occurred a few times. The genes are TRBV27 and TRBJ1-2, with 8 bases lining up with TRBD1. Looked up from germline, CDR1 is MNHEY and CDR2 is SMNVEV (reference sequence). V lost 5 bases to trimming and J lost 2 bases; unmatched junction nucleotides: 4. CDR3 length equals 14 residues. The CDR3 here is CASSVGTGNYGYTF. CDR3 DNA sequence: TGTGCCAGCAGTGTAGGGACAGGCAACTATGGCTACACCTTC.

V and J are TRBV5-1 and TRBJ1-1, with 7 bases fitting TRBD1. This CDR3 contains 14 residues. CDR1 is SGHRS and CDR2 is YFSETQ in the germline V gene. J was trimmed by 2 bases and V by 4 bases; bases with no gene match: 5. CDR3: CASSQQGSNTEAFF. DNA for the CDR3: TGCGCCAGCAGCCAACAGGGGTCTAACACTGAAGCTTTCTTT.

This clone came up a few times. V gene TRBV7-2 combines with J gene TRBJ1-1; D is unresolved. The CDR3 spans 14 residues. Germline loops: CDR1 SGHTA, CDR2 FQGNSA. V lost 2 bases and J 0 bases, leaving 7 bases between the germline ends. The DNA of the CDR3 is TGTGCCAGCAGCTTAATTGCGTTGAACACTGAAGCTTTCTTT. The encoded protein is CASSLIALNTEAFF.

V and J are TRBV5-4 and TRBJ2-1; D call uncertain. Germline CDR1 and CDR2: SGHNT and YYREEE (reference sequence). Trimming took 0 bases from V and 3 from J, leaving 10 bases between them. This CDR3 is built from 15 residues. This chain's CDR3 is CASSLDQANYNEQFF. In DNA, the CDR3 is TGTGCCAGCAGCTTGGACCAAGCGAACTACAATGAGCAGTTCTTC.

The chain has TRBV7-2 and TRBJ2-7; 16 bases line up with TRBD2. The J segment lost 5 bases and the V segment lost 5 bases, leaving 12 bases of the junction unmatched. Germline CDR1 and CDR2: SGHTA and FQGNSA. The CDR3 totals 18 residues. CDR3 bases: TGTGCCAGCAGCGTCCACCCGGGACTAGCGGGAGGGCCACACGAGCAGTACTTC. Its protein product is CASSVHPGLAGGPHEQYF.

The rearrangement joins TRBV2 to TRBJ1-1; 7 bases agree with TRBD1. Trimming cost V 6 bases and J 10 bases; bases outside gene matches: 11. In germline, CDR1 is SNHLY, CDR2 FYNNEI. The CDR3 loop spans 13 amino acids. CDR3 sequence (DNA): TGTGCCAGCAGCGGGGACAGTCCCCGTCGAGCTTTCTTT. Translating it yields CASSGDSPRRAFF.

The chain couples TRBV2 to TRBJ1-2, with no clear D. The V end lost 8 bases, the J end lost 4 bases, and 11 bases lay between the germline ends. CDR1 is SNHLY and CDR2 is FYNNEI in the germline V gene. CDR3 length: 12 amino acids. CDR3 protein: CASGPRSYGYTF. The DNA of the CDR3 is TGTGCCAGCGGGCCTCGTTCCTATGGCTACACCTTC.

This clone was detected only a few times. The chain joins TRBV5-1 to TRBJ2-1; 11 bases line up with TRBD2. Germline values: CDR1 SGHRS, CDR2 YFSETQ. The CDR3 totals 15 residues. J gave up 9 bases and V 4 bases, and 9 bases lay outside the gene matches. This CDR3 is CASSMRLAGLGEQFF. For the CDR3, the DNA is TGCGCCAGCAGCATGAGACTAGCGGGACTGGGTGAGCAGTTCTTC.

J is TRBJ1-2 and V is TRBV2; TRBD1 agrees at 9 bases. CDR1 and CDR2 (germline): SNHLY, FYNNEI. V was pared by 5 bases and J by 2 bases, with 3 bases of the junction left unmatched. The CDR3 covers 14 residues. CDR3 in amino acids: CASSWDRDNYGYTF. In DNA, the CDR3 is TGTGCCAGCAGTTGGGACAGGGACAACTATGGCTACACCTTC.

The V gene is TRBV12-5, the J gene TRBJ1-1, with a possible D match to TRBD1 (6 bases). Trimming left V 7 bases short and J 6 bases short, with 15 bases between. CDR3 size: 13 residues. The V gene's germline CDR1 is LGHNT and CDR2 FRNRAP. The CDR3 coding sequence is TGTGCTAGTGTGCAGGGGTCTTCACCTGAAGCTTTCTTT. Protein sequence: CASVQGSSPEAFF.

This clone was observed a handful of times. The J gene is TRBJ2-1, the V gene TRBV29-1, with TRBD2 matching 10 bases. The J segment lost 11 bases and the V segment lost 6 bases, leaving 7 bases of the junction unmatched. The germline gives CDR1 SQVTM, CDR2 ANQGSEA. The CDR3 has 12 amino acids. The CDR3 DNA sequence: TGCAGCGTCGGGACTAGCGAGACCCAGCAGTTCTTC. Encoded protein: CSVGTSETQQFF.

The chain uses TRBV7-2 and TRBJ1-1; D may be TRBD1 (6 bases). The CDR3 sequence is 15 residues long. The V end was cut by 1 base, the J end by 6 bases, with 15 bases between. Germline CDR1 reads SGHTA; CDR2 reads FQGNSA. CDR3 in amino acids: CASSLGGGLYAEAFF. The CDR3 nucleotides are TGTGCCAGCAGCTTAGGGGGGGGGCTATATGCTGAAGCTTTCTTT.

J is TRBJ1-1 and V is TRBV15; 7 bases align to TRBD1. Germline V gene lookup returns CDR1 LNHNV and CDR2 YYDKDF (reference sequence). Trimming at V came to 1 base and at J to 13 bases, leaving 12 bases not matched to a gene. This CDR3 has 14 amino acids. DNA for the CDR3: TGTGCCACCAGCAGAGGGGCACAGGGGCCAAGGGTTTTCTTT. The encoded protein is CATSRGAQGPRVFF.

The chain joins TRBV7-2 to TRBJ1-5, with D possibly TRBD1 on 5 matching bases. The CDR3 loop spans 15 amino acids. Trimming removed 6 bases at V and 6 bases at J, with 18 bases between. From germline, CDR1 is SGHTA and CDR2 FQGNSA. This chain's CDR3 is CASSRREGGVQPQHF. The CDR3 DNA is TGTGCCAGCAGTCGGAGGGAGGGAGGGGTTCAGCCCCAGCATTTT.

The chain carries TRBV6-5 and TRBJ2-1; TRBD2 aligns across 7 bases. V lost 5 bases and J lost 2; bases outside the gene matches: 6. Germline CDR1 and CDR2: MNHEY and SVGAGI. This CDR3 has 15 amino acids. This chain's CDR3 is CASSLGLVAYNEQFF. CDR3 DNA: TGTGCCAGCAGTCTAGGACTAGTAGCCTACAATGAGCAGTTCTTC.

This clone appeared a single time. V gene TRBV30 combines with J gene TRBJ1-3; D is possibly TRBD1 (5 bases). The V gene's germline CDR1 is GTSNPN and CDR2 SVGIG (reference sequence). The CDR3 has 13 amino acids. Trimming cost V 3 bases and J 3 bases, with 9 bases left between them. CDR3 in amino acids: CAWRGLGGNTIYF. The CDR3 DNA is TGTGCCTGGAGGGGGCTGGGTGGAAACACCATATATTTT.

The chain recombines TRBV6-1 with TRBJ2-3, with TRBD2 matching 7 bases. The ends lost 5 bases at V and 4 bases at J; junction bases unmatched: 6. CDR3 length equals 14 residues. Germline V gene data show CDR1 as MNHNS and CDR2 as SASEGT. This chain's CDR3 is CASSSRLAADTQYF. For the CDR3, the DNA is TGTGCCAGCAGTTCCCGACTAGCAGCAGATACGCAGTATTTT.

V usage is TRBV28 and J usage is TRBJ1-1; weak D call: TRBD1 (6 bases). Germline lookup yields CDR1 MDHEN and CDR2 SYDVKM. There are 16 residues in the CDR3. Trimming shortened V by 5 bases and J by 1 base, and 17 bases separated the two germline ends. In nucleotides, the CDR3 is TGTGCCAGCAGTCAACCGCCGGGACAAGGGAACACTGAAGCTTTCTTT. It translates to CASSQPPGQGNTEAFF.